This TCR beta chain comes out of a study of blood T cell repertoires in COVID-19. The authors' processing: Researchers report that nucleated cell counts were estimated from reference gene primer amplification. Libraries were prepared by immunoSEQ multiplex PCR; TCRdb keeps only in-frame clonotypes and omits some of them. V, J and clone size reflect that table, while D and trimming were determined from the DNA. The sample includes 150,000 to 200,000 clones, around 80% of them seen just once. Germline CDR1 SEHNR, CDR2 FQNEAQ (reference sequence). There are 11 residues in the CDR3. V lost 1 base and J lost 9, with 5 bases in between. A single count supports this clone.

The receptor was derived from an elderly woman with COVID-19, enrolled during active disease. Material: peripheral blood. The chain links TRBV7-9 to TRBJ2-3; D unclear. The CDR3 here is CASSLVGTQYF. The CDR3 DNA reads TGTGCCAGCAGCTTAGTCGGGACGCAGTATTTT.